The 32 T cell receptor beta chains given below trace back to one sample, sequenced in a study of blood T cell repertoires in COVID-19. Profiling relied on immunoSEQ multiplex PCR, and the TCRdb table lists in-frame clones only, not all of them. The sample yields 39,000 or so clones, roughly 80% seen once. Sequenced: peripheral blood. These receptors were obtained from a man between 60 and 75 years old in a cohort sampled during active COVID-19.

The chain is built from TRBV30 and TRBJ2-2; 7 nucleotides align to TRBD1. V shed 4 bases, J shed 1 base, and the junction held 3 bases outside the gene matches. The germline V gene encodes CDR1 GTSNPN and CDR2 SVGIG (reference sequence). The CDR3 loop spans 14 amino acids. DNA for the CDR3: TGTGCCTGGAAATGGGACAGGAACACCGGGGAGCTGTTTTTT. It translates to CAWKWDRNTGELFF.

The chain has TRBV15 and TRBJ2-7, with D perhaps TRBD2 (5 bases). The germline V and J ends were trimmed by 2 bases and 2 bases, with 13 bases remaining between them. The CDR3 sequence is 15 residues long. Germline CDR1 reads LNHNV; CDR2 reads YYDKDF (reference sequence). CDR3 in DNA: TGTGCCACCAGCAGAAAACACGGACTGGCCTACGAGCAGTACTTC. Translated: CATSRKHGLAYEQYF. Based on the CDR3 plus reference TRBV15 and TRBJ2-7, the full variable domain is DAMVIQNPRYQVTQFGKPVTLSCSQTLNHNVMYWYQQKSSQAPKLLFHYYDKDFNNEADTPDNFQSRRPNTSFCFLDIRSPGLGDTAMYLCATSRKHGLAYEQYFGPGTRLTVT.

The V and J genes are TRBV30 and TRBJ1-1; no firm D call. Germline values: CDR1 GTSNPN, CDR2 SVGIG (reference sequence). The CDR3 runs to 13 residues. Trimming removed 2 bases at V and 2 bases at J, with 9 bases between. The CDR3, as DNA: TGTGCCTGGAGTTACGCAGGCAACACTGAAGCTTTCTTT. Translation: CAWSYAGNTEAFF.

The chain combines TRBV19 with TRBJ2-4; no clear D. The CDR3 consists of 16 residues. CDR1 and CDR2 from the germline V gene are LNHDA and SQIVND (reference sequence). V was shortened by 7 bases and J by 0 bases, with 16 bases between the two germline ends. The CDR3 nucleotides are TGTGCCAGTACCTCAATTAAGGAGATAGCCAAAAACATTCAGTACTTC. Translated: CASTSIKEIAKNIQYF.

V gene TRBV7-8 combines with J gene TRBJ2-7; 8 nucleotides agree with TRBD1. Germline assignment: CDR1 SGHVS and CDR2 FQNEAQ. Trimming removed 5 bases from V and 5 bases from J; junction bases left unmatched: 8. The CDR3 length is 14 residues. The CDR3 DNA reads as TGTGCCAGCAGCCCCTGGACAGGGAACAACGAGCAGTACTTC. Its translation is CASSPWTGNNEQYF.

The chain has TRBV4-1 and TRBJ2-7; 10 bases line up with TRBD1. V dropped 4 bases and J dropped 2; count of bases not matched to a gene: 5. The CDR3 sequence is 15 residues long. Germline loops: CDR1 MGHRA, CDR2 YSYEKL. The CDR3 loop is CASSLSGTGAYEQYF. The CDR3 DNA follows: TGCGCCAGCAGCCTTTCCGGGACAGGGGCCTACGAGCAGTACTTC.

The V call is TRBV2, the J call TRBJ1-6, with 9 bases identical to TRBD1. Germline lookup yields CDR1 SNHLY and CDR2 FYNNEI. Unmatched junction bases numbered 4, after V lost 5 bases and J lost 8 bases. This CDR3 spans 14 amino acids. The CDR3 here is CASSRGQGHSPLHF. The CDR3 coding sequence is TGTGCCAGCAGTAGGGGACAGGGACATTCACCCCTCCACTTT.

This sequence joins TRBV29-1 and TRBJ2-3; no definite D call. V lost 3 bases to trimming and J lost 5 bases, with 9 bases between them. CDR1 is SQVTM and CDR2 is ANQGSEA in the germline V gene. This CDR3 is built from 12 residues. The CDR3 nucleotides read TGCAGCGTTGACTCTCCCGGAGATACGCAGTATTTT. Its translation: CSVDSPGDTQYF.

J is TRBJ2-7 and V is TRBV19; D is possibly TRBD2 (6 bases). The V end lost 5 bases, the J end lost 2 bases, and 10 bases lay between the germline ends. CDR3 length equals 13 residues. In germline, CDR1 is LNHDA, CDR2 SQIVND (reference sequence). CDR3 region: CASSGGLTYEQYF. The CDR3 region has the DNA TGTGCCAGTAGTGGAGGACTAACCTACGAGCAGTACTTC.

V and J are TRBV5-6 and TRBJ2-7; 8 nucleotides agree with TRBD2. This CDR3 region has 13 residues. V dropped 3 bases and J dropped 3; count of bases not matched to a gene: 2. Germline V lookup: CDR1 SGHDT, CDR2 YYEEEE. The DNA for the CDR3 is TGTGCCAGCAGCTCCGGGACTAGCTACGAGCAGTACTTC. Protein sequence: CASSSGTSYEQYF. Based on the CDR3 plus reference TRBV5-6 and TRBJ2-7, the full variable domain is DAGVTQSPTHLIKTRGQQVTLRCSPKSGHDTVSWYQQALGQGPQFIFQYYEEEERQRGNFPDRFSGHQFPNYSSELNVNALLLGDSALYLCASSSGTSYEQYFGPGTRLTVT.

Worth noting for this clone: Relative to the germline gene, one junction end is altered; a read error may explain this. The V gene is TRBV28, the J gene TRBJ2-3; 8 bases fit TRBD2. Germline loops: CDR1 MDHEN, CDR2 SYDVKM. CDR3 length equals 14 residues. CDR3 residues: CASSYPQEAGVVYF. The CDR3 DNA sequence: TGTGCCAGCAGTTATCCTCAGGAAGCGGGAGTAGTTTACTTT.

This clone turned up a few times. The V call is TRBV14, the J call TRBJ1-5; D call uncertain. The germline CDR1 and CDR2 sequences are SGHDN and FVKESK. The CDR3 extends over 13 amino acids. V was shortened by 1 base and J by 6 bases, with 7 bases between the two germline ends. The CDR3 sequence is CASSQGQAQPQHF. The DNA for the CDR3 is TGTGCCAGCAGCCAAGGTCAAGCTCAGCCCCAGCATTTT.

The chain is built from TRBV20-1 and TRBJ1-1; D is undetermined. The germline V and J ends were trimmed by 3 bases and 11 bases, with 13 bases remaining between them. Germline V gene data show CDR1 as DFQATT and CDR2 as SNEGSKA (reference sequence). CDR3 length: 11 residues. The CDR3 sequence is CSARTGREAFF. CDR3 sequence (DNA): TGCAGTGCTAGGACCGGCCGGGAGGCTTTCTTT.

The genes are TRBV7-7 and TRBJ2-5, with TRBD2 identical over 8 bases. This CDR3 contains 16 residues. V dropped 1 base and J dropped 2; count of bases not matched to a gene: 6. The germline gives CDR1 SSHAT, CDR2 FNYEAQ (reference sequence). CDR3 nucleotides: TGTGCCAGCAGCTTAGGGGGCGGGGGGACACAAGAGACCCAGTACTTC. This gives the protein CASSLGGGGTQETQYF.

The chain is built from TRBV7-9 and TRBJ2-3; D unclear. Germline CDR1 SEHNR, CDR2 FQNEAQ (reference sequence). The V end was cut by 6 bases, the J end by 4 bases, with 11 bases between. The CDR3 runs 13 residues. The CDR3 sequence: CASRFPPADTQYF. As DNA, the CDR3 is TGTGCCAGCAGATTCCCCCCCGCAGATACGCAGTATTTT.

The V and J genes are TRBV9 and TRBJ2-2; 7 bases are shared with TRBD2. CDR3 size: 15 residues. Per germline, CDR1 SGDLS and CDR2 YYNGEE. V was pared by 4 bases and J by 4 bases, with 7 bases of the junction left unmatched. The CDR3 nucleotides read TGTGCCAGCAGCACCCGGGACTACTCCACCGGGGAGCTGTTTTTT. Protein product: CASSTRDYSTGELFF.

This rearrangement joins TRBV4-1 to TRBJ1-4; the match to TRBD1 covers 8 bases. The CDR3 consists of 15 residues. V was pared by 3 bases and J by 4 bases, with 4 bases of the junction left unmatched. In germline, CDR1 is MGHRA, CDR2 YSYEKL. The CDR3, as DNA: TGCGCCAGCAGCCAGACGGACAGGGATAATGAAAAACTGTTTTTT. This sequence encodes CASSQTDRDNEKLFF.

The chain couples TRBV7-2 to TRBJ2-2, with 8 positions matching TRBD2. CDR1 is SGHTA, CDR2 FQGNSA, per germline. V was clipped by 1 base and J by 5 bases; unmatched bases: 6. CDR3 length: 16 residues. CDR3 DNA: TGTGCCAGCAGCTTAGAAGGGACTAGGGGAACCGGGGAGCTGTTTTTT. Its protein is CASSLEGTRGTGELFF.

The CDR3 here is CASSLMGARNTEAFF. DNA for the CDR3: TGCGCCAGCAGCTTGATGGGGGCTCGGAACACTGAAGCTTTCTTT. The chain employs TRBV5-1 and TRBJ1-1, with D possibly matching TRBD1 (6 bases). Germline V gene data show CDR1 as SGHRS and CDR2 as YFSETQ. CDR3 length equals 15 residues. V lost 1 base to trimming and J lost 1 base, with 11 bases between them.

The rearrangement links TRBV14 to TRBJ1-2; no clear D. Between the trimmed V and J ends, which lost 4 bases and 1 base, there was a span of 22 bases. This CDR3 has 18 residues. The V gene's germline CDR1 is SGHDN and CDR2 FVKESK. The CDR3 DNA reads as TGTGCCAGCAGCCTCCTAGAGGTCCAGTCGAACTATAACTATGGCTACACCTTC. The encoded protein is CASSLLEVQSNYNYGYTF.

This chain links TRBV30 with TRBJ2-2, with D tentatively TRBD1 (5 bases). V was trimmed by 3 bases and J by 5 bases, leaving 10 bases between them. This CDR3 has 13 amino acids. Germline V gene lookup returns CDR1 GTSNPN and CDR2 SVGIG (reference sequence). The CDR3 loop reads CAWRRRGTGELFF. The CDR3 DNA reads as TGTGCCTGGAGGAGAAGGGGTACCGGGGAGCTGTTTTTT.

The chain is built from TRBV28 and TRBJ1-4; TRBD1 might be the D (6 bases). There are 16 residues in the CDR3. CDR1 MDHEN and CDR2 SYDVKM come from the germline V gene. Trimming stripped 6 bases from V and 8 bases from J, with 22 bases between. CDR3 DNA: TGTGCCAGCAGCCCGGGGGGGGGCACCCCTAGGGAAAAACTGTTTTTT. Protein product: CASSPGGGTPREKLFF. The whole variable domain, remainder taken from reference TRBV28 and TRBJ1-4, is DVKVTQSSRYLVKRTGEKVFLECVQDMDHENMFWYRQDPGLGLRLIYFSYDVKMKEKGDIPEGYSVSREKKERFSLILESASTNQTSMYLCASSPGGGTPREKLFFGSGTQLSVL.

This chain connects TRBV7-2 to TRBJ1-6; the D is unclear. Trimming removed 2 bases from V and 8 bases from J, with 16 bases in between. The germline V gene has CDR1 SGHTA and CDR2 FQGNSA. This CDR3 is 16 amino acids long. This chain's CDR3 is CASSLRSVASDSPLHF. CDR3 bases: TGTGCCAGCAGCTTACGCTCGGTCGCCTCCGATTCACCCCTCCACTTT.

The CDR3 region is CATSGGGNSPLHF. CDR3 nucleotide sequence: TGTGCCACCAGTGGGGGGGGTAATTCACCCCTCCACTTT. The chain joins TRBV24-1 to TRBJ1-6, with D possibly TRBD1 on 5 matching bases. The CDR3 contains 13 residues. Trimming pared 5 bases from V and 6 bases from J, leaving 7 bases between. Germline lookup yields CDR1 KGHDR and CDR2 SFDVKD.

The DNA for the CDR3 is TGTGCCACCAGCAGCCCGACCCGTGGGCGAGACTACGAGCAGTACTTC. It codes for CATSSPTRGRDYEQYF. The chain uses TRBV15 and TRBJ2-7; D gene ambiguous. The V and J ends lost 3 bases and 3 bases respectively, with 18 bases between them. Germline CDR1 reads LNHNV; CDR2 reads YYDKDF (reference sequence). The CDR3 is 16 amino acids. The variable domain in full, with the rest retrieved from reference TRBV15 and TRBJ2-7, is DAMVIQNPRYQVTQFGKPVTLSCSQTLNHNVMYWYQQKSSQAPKLLFHYYDKDFNNEADTPDNFQSRRPNTSFCFLDIRSPGLGDTAMYLCATSSPTRGRDYEQYFGPGTRLTVT.

This chain joins TRBV30 and TRBJ2-5; D remains unclear. Germline V CDR1 and CDR2: GTSNPN, SVGIG (reference sequence). Trimming took 0 bases from V and 1 from J, leaving 6 bases between them. There are 13 residues in the CDR3. In DNA form, the CDR3 reads TGTGCCTGGAGTGTATTAGTCCAAGAGACCCAGTACTTC. Its protein product is CAWSVLVQETQYF.

The sample holds a few counts of this clone. The junction shows a germline mismatch at one end, possibly a read error. This chain links TRBV5-1 with TRBJ1-6; weak D call: TRBD1 (5 bases). The CDR3 loop spans 15 amino acids. Germline CDR1 and CDR2: SGHRS and YFSETQ. CDR3 region: CASRLGGLVNSPLHF. In nucleotides, the CDR3 is TGCGCCAGCAGGTTGGGGGGACTTGTTAATTCACCCCTCCACTTT.

This CDR3 is CASRLLNQPQHF. CDR3 DNA sequence: TGTGCCAGCAGGCTATTAAATCAGCCCCAGCATTTT. The rearrangement joins TRBV28 to TRBJ1-5; D remains unclear. Trimming pared 6 bases from V and 4 bases from J, leaving 7 bases between. The CDR3 spans 12 residues. Germline V gene sequence: CDR1 MDHEN, CDR2 SYDVKM.

This rearrangement joins TRBV28 to TRBJ1-1, with 8 bases identical to TRBD1. Germline CDR1 is MDHEN and CDR2 is SYDVKM. The CDR3 totals 15 residues. With 3 bases clipped from V and 10 bases from J, the junction kept 13 bases outside the gene matches. The CDR3 spells CASSLGPQGAFLAFF. In DNA form, the CDR3 reads TGTGCCAGCAGTTTGGGTCCCCAGGGGGCCTTCTTAGCTTTCTTT.

The gene calls are TRBV14 and TRBJ1-1, with 8 bases fitting TRBD1. The length of the CDR3 is 15 residues. Germline V gene lookup returns CDR1 SGHDN and CDR2 FVKESK. Trimming took 2 bases from V and 1 from J; bases not matched to a gene: 3. The CDR3 nucleotides are TGTGCCAGCAGCCAACAGGGGGCTTGGAACACTGAAGCTTTCTTT. This gives the protein CASSQQGAWNTEAFF.

The chain recombines TRBV10-3 with TRBJ2-2; 10 bases align to TRBD2. After removal of 1 base from V and 2 bases from J, the junction contained 4 bases not matched to a gene. Germline V gene lookup returns CDR1 ENHRY and CDR2 SYGVKD. CDR3 length: 17 residues. CDR3 protein: CAISELAGGLNTGELFF. The CDR3 nucleotides read TGTGCCATCAGTGAGTTAGCGGGAGGACTTAACACCGGGGAGCTGTTTTTT.

The chain links TRBV7-2 to TRBJ2-1; 10 nucleotides match TRBD1. Germline CDR1 and CDR2: SGHTA and FQGNSA. The CDR3 contains 15 residues. V trimming: 0 bases; J trimming: 7 bases; junction bases outside the gene matches: 3. The DNA of the CDR3 is TGTGCCAGCAGCTTAGCTGGACAGGGGGGGAATGAGCAGTTCTTC. As protein: CASSLAGQGGNEQFF. The variable domain in full, completed from reference TRBV7-2 and TRBJ2-1, reads GAGVSQSPSNKVTEKGKDVELRCDPISGHTALYWYRQSLGQGLEFLIYFQGNSAPDKSGLPSDRFSAERTGGSVSTLTIQRTQQEDSAVYLCASSLAGQGGNEQFFGPGTRLTVL.